This entry lists 11 T cell receptor beta chains sequenced from one sample in a study of a mutant IDH1 vaccine in newly diagnosed glioma (dated by TCRdb to the early 2020s). The sample's time point label is to be understood as: week 5, during vaccination. Each vaccine dose was 300 ug of a 20-mer mutant IDH1 peptide in Montanide, given subcutaneously with topical imiquimod. The library came from the immunoSEQ multiplex PCR assay. What TCRdb holds here is the immuneACCESS table cut down to in-frame rearrangements. Part of the clones is not present; checked against another copy, under half of the missing clones reflect an unresolved V gene, and the others are unexplained. The sample table shows roughly 40,000 clones, and 80% to 90% are seen once. The top ten hold around 1.7% of the sample. The antigens for these receptors are not known. The input for sequencing was PBMCs, taken from a glioma patient whose treatment included an IDH1 peptide vaccine. Receptor source: a man aged 40-49 years with glioma.

The chain joins TRBV27 to TRBJ2-3; the D is unclear. Trimming removed 3 bases from V and 5 bases from J, with 9 bases in between. The CDR3 spans 13 residues. From germline, CDR1 is MNHEY and CDR2 SMNVEV (reference sequence). The DNA for the CDR3 is TGTGCCAGCAGTTTTCAGGTGGGAGATACGCAGTATTTT. This encodes CASSFQVGDTQYF.

This clone was picked up a small number of times. This chain links TRBV19 with TRBJ1-5; D unclear. The CDR3 contains 15 residues. Germline CDR1 LNHDA, CDR2 SQIVND (reference sequence). Trimming stripped 5 bases from V and 6 bases from J, with 17 bases between. The CDR3 nucleotides are TGTGCCAGTAGTGACCAAGGGAGGAATTTTCAGCCCCAGCATTTT. Translated: CASSDQGRNFQPQHF.

This chain joins TRBV7-9 and TRBJ1-5; the D gene is possibly TRBD1 (6 bases). Germline V gene sequence: CDR1 SEHNR, CDR2 FQNEAQ (reference sequence). CDR3 size: 13 residues. The V end was cut by 0 bases, the J end by 6 bases, with 6 bases between. The CDR3 DNA sequence: TGTGCCAGCAGCTTAGCGGGGGCTCAGCCCCAGCATTTT. Translation gives CASSLAGAQPQHF.

The rearrangement joins TRBV10-3 to TRBJ2-2; TRBD2 matches 8 bases. Germline V gene lookup returns CDR1 ENHRY and CDR2 SYGVKD. V was pared by 0 bases and J by 6 bases, with 0 bases of the junction left unmatched. This CDR3 has 14 residues. The CDR3 DNA reads as TGTGCCATCAGTGAGTCAGCGGGAGCCGGGGAGCTGTTTTTT. It translates to CAISESAGAGELFF.

This chain joins TRBV5-7 and TRBJ2-3; D perhaps matches TRBD1 (6 bases). TRBV5-7 is recorded as an ORF, its role being uncertain. V was shortened by 6 bases and J by 0 bases, with 20 bases between the two germline ends. This CDR3 is built from 17 residues. In DNA form, the CDR3 reads TGTGCCAGCACCAGCTTCCTCGGGACACCTAGCACAGATACGCAGTATTTT. This encodes CASTSFLGTPSTDTQYF.

The V gene is TRBV5-1, the J gene TRBJ2-3, with 9 nucleotides matching TRBD1. The ends lost 4 bases at V and 8 bases at J; junction bases unmatched: 8. Germline CDR1 is SGHRS and CDR2 is YFSETQ. The CDR3 is 14 residues long. CDR3 protein: CASSEGQGFGTQYF. The CDR3 DNA reads TGCGCCAGCAGCGAAGGACAGGGGTTCGGTACGCAGTATTTT.

The chain joins TRBV5-1 to TRBJ2-7; 10 positions agree with TRBD2. Trimming at V came to 4 bases and at J to 2 bases, leaving 6 bases not matched to a gene. The germline gives CDR1 SGHRS, CDR2 YFSETQ. The CDR3 loop spans 15 amino acids. The CDR3 coding sequence is TGCGCCAGCAGCGGGCCCCTAGCGGGGGCCTACGAGCAGTACTTC. This translates into CASSGPLAGAYEQYF.

CDR3 coding DNA: TGTGCCAGCAGCCAAGTGGCCAGAATAACCGGGGAGCTGTTTTTT. It yields the protein CASSQVARITGELFF. The chain has TRBV14 and TRBJ2-2; no clear D gene. The CDR3 loop spans 15 amino acids. V shed 1 base and J shed 5 bases, with 11 bases lying between them. Germline CDR1 SGHDN, CDR2 FVKESK.

The chain combines TRBV11-2 with TRBJ2-7; D remains ambiguous. The CDR3 consists of 14 residues. The germline V gene encodes CDR1 SGHAT and CDR2 FQNNGV. The germline V and J ends were trimmed by 5 bases and 1 base, with 12 bases remaining between them. The CDR3 protein is CASSPSVGSYEQYF. The CDR3 region has the DNA TGTGCCAGCAGCCCCTCGGTTGGGTCCTACGAGCAGTACTTC.

The chain is built from TRBV7-6 and TRBJ2-7; D might be TRBD1 (6 bases). The CDR3 consists of 15 residues. Trimming took off 4 bases at V and 0 bases at J, with 13 bases between the two ends. The germline V gene encodes CDR1 SGHVS and CDR2 FNYEAQ. CDR3 loop: CASSWGWDTSYEQYF. As DNA, the CDR3 is TGTGCCAGCAGCTGGGGTTGGGACACCTCCTACGAGCAGTACTTC. The full variable domain, in which reference TRBV7-6 and TRBJ2-7 provide the parts outside the CDR3, is GAGVSQSPRYKVTKRGQDVALRCDPISGHVSLYWYRQALGQGPEFLTYFNYEAQQDKSGLPNDRFSAERPEGSISTLTIQRTEQRDSAMYRCASSWGWDTSYEQYFGPGTRLTVT.

V is TRBV27 and J is TRBJ2-7, with 9 nucleotides matching TRBD1. The length of the CDR3 is 15 residues. With 0 bases clipped from V and 2 bases from J, the junction kept 2 bases outside the gene matches. Germline V gene lookup returns CDR1 MNHEY and CDR2 SMNVEV (reference sequence). The chain's CDR3 is CASSLSGTGPYEQYF. In DNA form, the CDR3 reads TGTGCCAGCAGTTTATCGGGGACAGGGCCCTACGAGCAGTACTTC.